The entry below gives a single TCR beta chain sequence along with its context. Its target is unknown. The CDR3 spans 14 residues. Trimming cost V 5 bases and J 1 base, with 12 bases left between them. Germline V CDR1 and CDR2: SNHLY, FYNNEI. Version v3.0 of the immunoSEQ assay ran at survey level. Produced via immunoSEQ multiplex PCR; TCRdb's table is partial and in-frame only. The repertoire has more than 25,000 clones, roughly 92% of them found once; the top ten carry about 3.9%. The data belong to a study of long-term antiretroviral therapy in people with HIV. Study details: Collection of the earliest samples took place about a decade ahead of the 2015 immediate-ART recommendation.

Study-level points and caveats: It was observed that HIV repertoires exhibited narrower CDR3 length ranges than controls. Dominant in the repertoire at all time points were clones expanded before ART. The data indicate that diversity increased after ART but remained below transplant donor controls.

The source material was unsorted PBMCs, sampled 3.1 years after starting antiretroviral therapy. This receptor was taken from a man aged 18 to 29 with HIV. This chain uses TRBV2 with TRBJ2-7; no definite D call. The CDR3 protein is CASSRNSLSYEQYF. CDR3 sequence (DNA): TGTGCCAGCAGTAGGAATAGTCTTTCCTACGAGCAGTACTTC.